This entry is about one T cell receptor beta chain. The source of the sample is a study of T cell responses to AZD1222 COVID-19 vaccine. Method: immunoSEQ multiplex PCR; TCRdb's copy keeps in-frame clones and lacks some. The table lists 150,000 or so clones, 91% of them singletons. Analyses pooled second doses at about 4 or about 12 weeks. Germline V gene lookup returns CDR1 SGHNT and CDR2 YENEEA. J lost 8 bases, V lost 5 bases, and 8 bases had no gene match. The CDR3 totals 15 residues. This sample comprised peripheral blood, obtained 28 days after the second AZD1222 dose. The genes are TRBV11-3 and TRBJ2-1; TRBD2 matches at 11 bases. This TCR was recovered from an adult who received the AZD1222 COVID-19 vaccine. This CDR3 is CASSPEVAGGHEQFF. CDR3 coding DNA: TGTGCCAGCAGCCCAGAGGTAGCGGGGGGGCATGAGCAGTTCTTC.